Each of the 10 T cell receptor beta chains below was sequenced from the same sample in a study of graft-versus-host responses after intestinal transplantation. Libraries were prepared by immunoSEQ multiplex PCR; TCRdb keeps only in-frame clonotypes and omits some of them. This sample has roughly 29,000 clones, with approximately 93% found just once. Sequences were derived from PBMCs, sampled around 63 days after intestinal transplant. These receptors originate from a human patient who received an intestinal transplant, so some T cells may come from the graft donor.

This clone has just one count. This chain links TRBV27 with TRBJ2-2; 11 bases are shared with TRBD2. With 7 bases clipped from V and 6 bases from J, the junction kept 22 bases outside the gene matches. CDR3 length: 20 amino acids. Germline V gene data show CDR1 as MNHEY and CDR2 as SMNVEV (reference sequence). The CDR3 DNA reads as TGTGCCAGCATTGTAGCGGGGGGGCTCCAGAATTTGGATTTGGCCGGGGAGCTGTTTTTT. It codes for CASIVAGGLQNLDLAGELFF.

The rearrangement links TRBV5-1 to TRBJ1-5, with a weak D call TRBD1 (5 bases). Germline CDR1 and CDR2: SGHRS and YFSETQ. CDR3 length: 14 amino acids. Trimming pared 4 bases from V and 2 bases from J, leaving 10 bases between. CDR3 bases: TGCGCCAGCAGCAACCGGGACGGCAATCAGCCCCAGCATTTT. It encodes CASSNRDGNQPQHF.

This clone was observed once. The chain joins TRBV6-5 to TRBJ2-7; D is uncertain. Trimming stripped 2 bases from V and 7 bases from J, with 18 bases between. CDR1 MNHEY and CDR2 SVGAGI come from the germline V gene. The CDR3 consists of 15 residues. CDR3: CASSYTKIAVLEQYF. For the CDR3, the DNA is TGTGCCAGCAGTTACACGAAAATCGCAGTGCTGGAGCAGTACTTC.

The J gene is TRBJ1-5, the V gene TRBV5-8; D gene uncertain. CDR1 is SGHTS, CDR2 YDEGEE, per germline. Trimming cost V 1 base and J 2 bases, with 13 bases left between them. The CDR3 contains 16 residues. The CDR3 spells CASSLFVAPGNQPQHF. CDR3 in DNA: TGTGCCAGCAGCTTGTTTGTAGCCCCTGGCAATCAGCCCCAGCATTTT.

The rearrangement uses TRBV19 and TRBJ2-1, with 7 positions matching TRBD1. Germline trimming cut 5 bases from V and 10 bases from J; bases unmatched to any gene: 11. Germline-derived CDR1 and CDR2 are LNHDA and SQIVND (reference sequence). This CDR3 comprises 14 residues. The CDR3 region has the DNA TGTGCCAGTAGTCCGAGGGGGCCTTCCGGGGAGCAGTTCTTC. This encodes CASSPRGPSGEQFF.

In this sample, this clone turned up once. The V and J genes are TRBV11-2 and TRBJ2-6, with 8 bases that match TRBD1. The germline V gene encodes CDR1 SGHAT and CDR2 FQNNGV. The CDR3 has 16 residues. V was pared by 5 bases and J by 2 bases, with 5 bases of the junction left unmatched. CDR3 residues: CASSDLRGPGANVLTF. The CDR3 coding sequence is TGTGCCAGCAGCGACCTCAGGGGGCCTGGGGCCAACGTCCTGACTTTC.

This chain uses TRBV5-8 with TRBJ1-2, with D tentatively TRBD1 (5 bases). The V gene lost 7 bases and the J gene lost 2 bases, with 18 bases spanning the gap. The germline V gene has CDR1 SGHTS and CDR2 YDEGEE. The CDR3 is 15 residues long. CDR3: CASGKASGRNYGYTF. The CDR3 DNA sequence: TGTGCCAGCGGCAAGGCTTCGGGACGCAACTATGGCTACACCTTC.

The V and J genes are TRBV4-3 and TRBJ1-4; D may be TRBD1 (5 bases). The germline V gene has CDR1 LGHNA and CDR2 YSLEER. CDR3 size: 15 residues. The V end lost 1 base, the J end lost 4 bases, and 10 bases lay between the germline ends. The CDR3 is CASSQGSGHNEKLFF. The CDR3 nucleotides read TGCGCCAGCAGCCAAGGCTCAGGACATAATGAAAAACTGTTTTTT.

The chain employs TRBV7-6 and TRBJ1-4; no definite D call. The CDR3 has 15 amino acids. V lost 5 bases, J lost 3 bases, and 13 bases lay in between. Per germline, CDR1 SGHVS and CDR2 FNYEAQ. CDR3 bases: TGTGCCAGCAGCGATTGGACCGAGCCTAATGAAAAACTGTTTTTT. Its protein product is CASSDWTEPNEKLFF.

The J gene is TRBJ2-7, the V gene TRBV29-1; D not certain. The length of the CDR3 is 12 residues. Germline CDR1 is SQVTM and CDR2 is ANQGSEA. Deletions cut 4 bases from V and 4 bases from J, with 11 bases between. The CDR3 nucleotides read TGCAGCGTTGTCGGCCAGCAATACGAGCAGTACTTC. This translates into CSVVGQQYEQYF.